The clone carrying this T cell receptor beta chain was seen repeatedly, ten times or more. The antigen is undetermined. The data derive from a study of glioma-infiltrating T cells. Study-wide results and caveats: Very few CDR3 sequences were shared between tissue and blood.

The iRepertoire nested amplicon-rescue multiplex PCR amplified TCR alpha and beta CDR3s from RNA. TCRdb fed the multiplex PCR reads into MiXCR, producing one record per CDR3 protein. The sample records approximately 400,000 distinct CDR3 sequences, 41% being singletons. The TCR sequence derives from a human donor with low-grade glioma or glioblastoma, undergoing nonglioma brain surgery, or in good health (not recorded which). Input material: glioma tissue, nonneoplastic brain tissue, or PBMCs (not recorded which).

The CDR3 here is CASSTTGTSYEQYF. As DNA, the CDR3 is TGTGCCAGCAGTACGACCGGGACTTCCTACGAGCAGTACTTC. The rearrangement links TRBV27 to TRBJ2-7, with D perhaps matching TRBD2 (6 bases). The germline gives CDR1 MNHEY, CDR2 SMNVEV (reference sequence). V lost 5 bases, J lost 1 base, and 12 bases lay in between. The CDR3 length is 14 residues.